One sample yielded the 26 T cell receptor beta chains listed below, sequenced in a study of cytomegalovirus exposure and HLA in healthy donors. Measured with immunoSEQ multiplex PCR; TCRdb has only the in-frame clones, and not every one. The sample lists over 100,000 clones; roughly 90% were seen once. Sequenced input: PBMCs. These receptors all stem from a woman aged 18 to 35 in good health and CMV-seronegative.

This chain joins TRBV9 and TRBJ1-6; a possible D gene is TRBD1 (6 bases). The CDR3 is made up of 13 amino acids. V was clipped by 0 bases and J by 15 bases, with 13 bases between them. CDR1 and CDR2 (germline): SGDLS, YYNGEE. The CDR3 region is CASSVDRDRILHF. The CDR3 nucleotides read TGTGCCAGCAGCGTAGACCGTGACAGGATCCTCCACTTT.

The chain links TRBV28 to TRBJ2-7; 7 positions match TRBD1. Germline V CDR1 and CDR2: MDHEN, SYDVKM. Germline trimming cut 5 bases from V and 4 bases from J; bases unmatched to any gene: 14. There are 16 residues in the CDR3. CDR3 loop: CASSTTGWGRKYEQYF. The CDR3 DNA is TGTGCCAGCAGTACGACAGGGTGGGGTCGGAAATACGAGCAGTACTTC.

The rearrangement links TRBV20-1 to TRBJ2-1; D is unclear. The V end was cut by 6 bases, the J end by 6 bases, with 6 bases between. This CDR3 spans 10 amino acids. Germline V gene data show CDR1 as DFQATT and CDR2 as SNEGSKA (reference sequence). CDR3 in DNA: TGCAGTGCCGGTATCAATGAGCAGTTCTTC. Encoded protein: CSAGINEQFF.

The chain recombines TRBV15 with TRBJ1-2; D possibly corresponds to TRBD1 (5 bases). Germline CDR1 and CDR2: LNHNV and YYDKDF (reference sequence). The V gene lost 1 base and the J gene lost 4 bases, with 16 bases spanning the gap. The CDR3 covers 16 residues. The CDR3 sequence is CATSRGGGAGAYGYTF. DNA for the CDR3: TGTGCCACCAGCAGAGGCGGCGGGGCGGGAGCCTATGGCTACACCTTC.

The V gene is TRBV6-4, the J gene TRBJ2-2; no definite D call. Germline lookup yields CDR1 MRHNA and CDR2 SNTAGT. The CDR3 contains 13 residues. The V and J ends lost 3 bases and 4 bases respectively, with 6 bases between them. The chain's CDR3 is CASSDRSTGELFF. DNA of the CDR3: TGTGCCAGCAGTGATCGGAGCACCGGGGAGCTGTTTTTT.

V and J are TRBV19 and TRBJ2-2, with 14 bases fitting TRBD2. Germline CDR1 is LNHDA and CDR2 is SQIVND (reference sequence). After removal of 3 bases from V and 6 bases from J, the junction contained 3 bases not matched to a gene. The CDR3 spans 16 residues. The CDR3 DNA reads as TGTGCCAGTAGTATGGGACTAGCGGGAGTCGCCGGGGAGCTGTTTTTT. This sequence encodes CASSMGLAGVAGELFF.

This clone came up a few times. The chain is built from TRBV27 and TRBJ1-1, with TRBD1 matching over 7 bases. Germline V gene sequence: CDR1 MNHEY, CDR2 SMNVEV (reference sequence). The CDR3 is 20 residues long. The V segment lost 9 bases and the J segment 4 bases; nucleotides outside the gene matches: 29. This CDR3 is CASPPRRNPPRGVEGTEAFF. The CDR3, as DNA: TGTGCCAGTCCACCTCGTCGGAACCCACCCAGGGGGGTTGAGGGCACTGAAGCTTTCTTT.

CDR3 nucleotide sequence: TGTGCCAGTAGTCCGGCCCGGTCCCCAGGCTCCTACGAGCAGTACTTC. Amino acid sequence: CASSPARSPGSYEQYF. This chain connects TRBV19 to TRBJ2-7; D gene uncertain. Trimming took off 5 bases at V and 0 bases at J, with 17 bases between the two ends. The V gene's germline CDR1 is LNHDA and CDR2 SQIVND (reference sequence). CDR3 size: 16 residues.

This CDR3 reads CASFRTSVVNEQFF. CDR3 nucleotide sequence: TGTGCTAGCTTCAGGACTAGCGTGGTCAATGAGCAGTTCTTC. V is TRBV12-5 and J is TRBJ2-1, with 9 positions matching TRBD2. Germline values: CDR1 LGHNT, CDR2 FRNRAP. The CDR3 sequence is 14 residues long. The junction had 9 bases not matched to a gene; V was cut back by 9 bases and J by 6 bases.

The table lists this clone with a count of one. The rearrangement links TRBV30 to TRBJ1-1; D uncertain. The CDR3 is 12 amino acids. Deletions cut 4 bases from V and 10 bases from J, with 16 bases between. Germline loops: CDR1 GTSNPN, CDR2 SVGIG (reference sequence). CDR3: CAWNGGASTAFF. CDR3 bases: TGTGCCTGGAACGGCGGTGCCTCGACAGCTTTCTTT.

The chain couples TRBV29-1 to TRBJ1-1, with 8 bases aligning to TRBD1. Germline values: CDR1 SQVTM, CDR2 ANQGSEA. CDR3 size: 13 residues. With 7 bases clipped from V and 8 bases from J, the junction kept 12 bases outside the gene matches. The CDR3 coding sequence is TGCAGCGCACTCTTGACAGGGGACAGCGAAGCTTTCTTT. Amino acids: CSALLTGDSEAFF.

This chain joins TRBV5-1 and TRBJ1-1, with 7 bases lining up with TRBD1. The CDR3 is made up of 15 amino acids. J was trimmed by 1 base and V by 4 bases; bases with no gene match: 7. CDR1 SGHRS and CDR2 YFSETQ come from the germline V gene. The CDR3, as DNA: TGCGCCAGCAGCCAGGACAGGACTTCGAACACTGAAGCTTTCTTT. Translation gives CASSQDRTSNTEAFF.

The chain has TRBV30 and TRBJ2-7; tentative D call: TRBD2 (6 bases). The germline V and J ends were trimmed by 0 bases and 5 bases, with 8 bases remaining between them. The CDR3 loop spans 12 amino acids. Germline CDR1 is GTSNPN and CDR2 is SVGIG (reference sequence). The CDR3 DNA reads TGTGCCTGGAGTGTTAGCGGAAACGAGCAGTACTTC. This sequence encodes CAWSVSGNEQYF.

V and J are TRBV5-1 and TRBJ1-2; 10 bases match TRBD1. Germline lookup yields CDR1 SGHRS and CDR2 YFSETQ. The CDR3 is made up of 19 amino acids. Trimming took 4 bases from V and 5 from J; bases not matched to a gene: 20. The CDR3 DNA sequence: TGCGCCAGCAGCCCCACTCGGTGCGGACAGGGGGTTCTCTGTTATGGCTACACCTTC. It yields the protein CASSPTRCGQGVLCYGYTF.

V usage is TRBV7-2 and J usage is TRBJ1-2; D unclear. The germline V gene encodes CDR1 SGHTA and CDR2 FQGNSA. V lost 7 bases and J lost 7, with 22 bases in between. The CDR3 is made up of 15 amino acids. The CDR3 protein is CASTLIQTRPGGYTF. The CDR3 coding sequence is TGTGCCAGCACCCTTATCCAGACAAGGCCTGGTGGCTACACCTTC.

Here the CDR3 DNA reads TGTGCCTGGAGTGTACAACGCCCCGGGAATTCACCCCTCCACTTT. Its protein product is CAWSVQRPGNSPLHF. The gene calls are TRBV30 and TRBJ1-6; D is unclear. Germline V gives CDR1 GTSNPN, CDR2 SVGIG (reference sequence). The CDR3 spans 15 residues. V lost 0 bases to trimming and J lost 7 bases, with 13 bases between them.

V gene TRBV18 combines with J gene TRBJ1-1; 11 bases fit TRBD1. The CDR3 is 12 residues long. V lost 3 bases, J lost 10 bases, and 1 base stayed unmatched. CDR1 KGHSH and CDR2 LQKENI come from the germline V gene. The DNA for the CDR3 is TGTGCCAGCTCACCGGACAGGGGGCGAGCTTTCTTT. Translation gives CASSPDRGRAFF. The full variable domain, rest sourced from reference TRBV18 and TRBJ1-1, is NAGVMQNPRHLVRRRGQEARLRCSPMKGHSHVYWYRQLPEEGLKFMVYLQKENIIDESGMPKERFSAEFPKEGPSILRIQQVVRGDSAAYFCASSPDRGRAFFGQGTRLTVV.

V gene TRBV4-3 combines with J gene TRBJ2-7; a possible D gene is TRBD2 (6 bases). Trimming removed 0 bases at V and 3 bases at J, with 12 bases between. Germline assignment: CDR1 LGHNA and CDR2 YSLEER. CDR3 length: 15 amino acids. CDR3 DNA: TGCGCCAGCAGCCAAGATCTAGCCGGGGGCTACGAGCAGTACTTC. Its protein is CASSQDLAGGYEQYF.

CDR3 nucleotides: TGTGCCAGCAGCCCCGGGACAGGGGGCGCAAAGGGAAACACCATATATTTT. Residues: CASSPGTGGAKGNTIYF. This chain joins TRBV5-4 and TRBJ1-3; 12 bases map to TRBD1. CDR3 size: 17 residues. Germline V gene lookup returns CDR1 SGHNT and CDR2 YYREEE (reference sequence). With 4 bases clipped from V and 4 bases from J, the junction kept 9 bases outside the gene matches. The variable domain in full, with the rest retrieved from reference TRBV5-4 and TRBJ1-3, is ETGVTQSPTHLIKTRGQQVTLRCSSQSGHNTVSWYQQALGQGPQFIFQYYREEENGRGNFPPRFSGLQFPNYSSELNVNALELDDSALYLCASSPGTGGAKGNTIYFGEGSWLTVV.

This clone was seen just once. The J gene is TRBJ2-1, the V gene TRBV5-1; unclear D gene. The CDR3 is 11 residues long. The ends were cut back, 6 bases at V and 3 bases at J, with 4 bases in the middle. CDR1 and CDR2 (germline): SGHRS, YFSETQ. CDR3 bases: TGCGCCAGCACCGGCTACAATGAGCAGTTCTTC. Translating it yields CASTGYNEQFF.

V usage is TRBV5-1 and J usage is TRBJ2-1; 14 bases fit TRBD2. The V gene end was trimmed by 4 bases and the J gene end by 6 bases; junction bases not matched to a gene: 3. Germline V gene lookup returns CDR1 SGHRS and CDR2 YFSETQ. The CDR3 runs 15 residues. The chain's CDR3 is CASSRTSGGLNEQFF. The CDR3 DNA is TGCGCCAGCAGCCGGACTAGCGGGGGGCTCAATGAGCAGTTCTTC. The variable domain in full, with the rest retrieved from reference TRBV5-1 and TRBJ2-1, is KAGVTQTPRYLIKTRGQQVTLSCSPISGHRSVSWYQQTPGQGLQFLFEYFSETQRNKGNFPGRFSGRQFSNSRSEMNVSTLELGDSALYLCASSRTSGGLNEQFFGPGTRLTVL.

This chain joins TRBV2 and TRBJ2-1; 9 bases are a match to TRBD1. Germline lookup yields CDR1 SNHLY and CDR2 FYNNEI. CDR3 length: 13 residues. J was trimmed by 5 bases and V by 10 bases; bases with no gene match: 6. The CDR3 loop is CATRDRVHNEQFF. CDR3 coding DNA: TGTGCCACCCGGGACAGGGTCCACAATGAGCAGTTCTTC.

This sequence joins TRBV5-8 and TRBJ2-5, with a weak D call TRBD1 (6 bases). Deletions cut 3 bases from V and 5 bases from J, with 17 bases between. CDR3 length: 15 amino acids. The germline V gene has CDR1 SGHTS and CDR2 YDEGEE. In DNA form, the CDR3 reads TGTGCCAGCAGCTCCCGAGGAAGGGGGATTGAGACCCAGTACTTC. It specifies CASSSRGRGIETQYF.

The V and J genes are TRBV13 and TRBJ1-2, with TRBD1 matching over 10 bases. V dropped 0 bases and J dropped 5; count of bases not matched to a gene: 6. Germline lookup yields CDR1 PRHDT and CDR2 FYEKMQ (reference sequence). The CDR3 sequence is 16 residues long. The CDR3 DNA sequence: TGTGCCAGCAGCTTAGGCAAAGGGACAGGGGAGTATGGCTACACCTTC. The encoded protein is CASSLGKGTGEYGYTF.

The gene calls are TRBV28 and TRBJ2-3; D is undetermined. Per the germline V gene, CDR1 is MDHEN and CDR2 is SYDVKM. Trimming removed 5 bases from V and 7 bases from J, with 7 bases in between. This CDR3 spans 11 amino acids. Written as DNA, the CDR3 is TGTGCCAGCAGTCAACAGAATACGCAGTATTTT. Its translation is CASSQQNTQYF.

This chain joins TRBV5-1 and TRBJ2-1; no reliable D call. V was clipped by 7 bases and J by 1 base, with 12 bases between them. The CDR3 is 14 residues long. The V gene's germline CDR1 is SGHRS and CDR2 YFSETQ. CDR3 in amino acids: CASRQEYSYNEQFF. CDR3 DNA sequence: TGCGCCAGCCGCCAGGAATATTCCTACAATGAGCAGTTCTTC. Variable domain in full (rest from reference TRBV5-1 and TRBJ2-1): KAGVTQTPRYLIKTRGQQVTLSCSPISGHRSVSWYQQTPGQGLQFLFEYFSETQRNKGNFPGRFSGRQFSNSRSEMNVSTLELGDSALYLCASRQEYSYNEQFFGPGTRLTVL.